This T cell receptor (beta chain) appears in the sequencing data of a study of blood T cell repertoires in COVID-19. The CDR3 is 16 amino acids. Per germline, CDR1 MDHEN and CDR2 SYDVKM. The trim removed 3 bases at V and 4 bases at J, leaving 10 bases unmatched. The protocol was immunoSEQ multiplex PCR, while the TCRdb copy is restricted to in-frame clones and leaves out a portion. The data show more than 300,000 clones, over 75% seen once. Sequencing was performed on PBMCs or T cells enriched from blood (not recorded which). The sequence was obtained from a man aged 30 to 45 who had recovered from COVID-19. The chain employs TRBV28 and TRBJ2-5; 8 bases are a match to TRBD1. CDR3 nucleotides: TGTGCCAGCAGTTTCAGGGGGCCTTTGGGGCGAGAGACCCAGTACTTC. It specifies CASSFRGPLGRETQYF. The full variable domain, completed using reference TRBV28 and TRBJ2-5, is DVKVTQSSRYLVKRTGEKVFLECVQDMDHENMFWYRQDPGLGLRLIYFSYDVKMKEKGDIPEGYSVSREKKERFSLILESASTNQTSMYLCASSFRGPLGRETQYFGPGTRLLVL.